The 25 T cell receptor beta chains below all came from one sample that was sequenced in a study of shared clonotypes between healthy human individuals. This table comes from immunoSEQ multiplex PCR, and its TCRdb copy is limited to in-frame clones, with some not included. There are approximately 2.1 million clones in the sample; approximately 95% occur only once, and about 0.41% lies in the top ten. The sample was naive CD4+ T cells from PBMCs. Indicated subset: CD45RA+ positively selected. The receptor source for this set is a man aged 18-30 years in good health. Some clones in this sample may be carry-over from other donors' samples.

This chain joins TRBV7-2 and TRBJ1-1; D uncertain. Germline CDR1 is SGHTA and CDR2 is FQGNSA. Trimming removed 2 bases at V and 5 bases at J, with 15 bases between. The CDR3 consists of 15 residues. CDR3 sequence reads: CASSLSLLAETEAFF. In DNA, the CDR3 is TGTGCCAGCAGCTTAAGTCTTTTGGCAGAAACTGAAGCTTTCTTT. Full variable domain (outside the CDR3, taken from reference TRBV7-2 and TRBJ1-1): GAGVSQSPSNKVTEKGKDVELRCDPISGHTALYWYRQSLGQGLEFLIYFQGNSAPDKSGLPSDRFSAERTGGSVSTLTIQRTQQEDSAVYLCASSLSLLAETEAFFGQGTRLTVV.

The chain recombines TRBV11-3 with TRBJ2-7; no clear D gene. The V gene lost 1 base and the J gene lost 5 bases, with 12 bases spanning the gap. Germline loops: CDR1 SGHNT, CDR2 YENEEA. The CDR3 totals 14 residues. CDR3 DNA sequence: TGTGCCAGCAGCTTAGGGGTTTCAGGTAACGAGCAGTACTTC. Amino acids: CASSLGVSGNEQYF.

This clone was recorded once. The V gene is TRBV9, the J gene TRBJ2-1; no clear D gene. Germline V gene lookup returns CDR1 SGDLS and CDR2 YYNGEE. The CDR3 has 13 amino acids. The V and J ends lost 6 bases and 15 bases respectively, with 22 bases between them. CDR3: CASIPWGDPPRFF. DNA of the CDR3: TGTGCCAGCATCCCCTGGGGTGATCCCCCCCGGTTCTTC.

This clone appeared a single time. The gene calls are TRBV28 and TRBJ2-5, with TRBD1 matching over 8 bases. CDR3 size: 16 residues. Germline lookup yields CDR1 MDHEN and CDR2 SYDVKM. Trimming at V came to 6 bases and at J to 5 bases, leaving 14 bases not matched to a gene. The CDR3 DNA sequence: TGTGCCAGCAGACTACTTCGGACAGGGAATGTGGAGACCCAGTACTTC. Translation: CASRLLRTGNVETQYF.

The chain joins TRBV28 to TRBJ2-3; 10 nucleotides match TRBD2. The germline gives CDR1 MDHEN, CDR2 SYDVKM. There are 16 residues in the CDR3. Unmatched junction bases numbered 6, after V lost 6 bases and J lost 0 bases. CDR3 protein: CASRPSGGSSTDTQYF. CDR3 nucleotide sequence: TGTGCCAGCAGGCCTAGCGGGGGATCTAGCACAGATACGCAGTATTTT.

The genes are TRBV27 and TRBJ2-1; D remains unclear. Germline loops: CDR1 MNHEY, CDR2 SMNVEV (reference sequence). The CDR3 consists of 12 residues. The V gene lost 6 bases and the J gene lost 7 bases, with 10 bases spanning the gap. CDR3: CASSERQNEQFF. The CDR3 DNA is TGTGCCAGCAGCGAAAGGCAGAATGAGCAGTTCTTC.

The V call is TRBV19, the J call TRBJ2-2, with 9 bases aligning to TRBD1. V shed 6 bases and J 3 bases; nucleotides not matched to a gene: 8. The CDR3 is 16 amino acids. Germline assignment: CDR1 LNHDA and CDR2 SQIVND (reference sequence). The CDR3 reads CASRNLQGADTGELFF. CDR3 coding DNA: TGTGCCAGTAGAAATCTACAGGGGGCAGACACCGGGGAGCTGTTTTTT.

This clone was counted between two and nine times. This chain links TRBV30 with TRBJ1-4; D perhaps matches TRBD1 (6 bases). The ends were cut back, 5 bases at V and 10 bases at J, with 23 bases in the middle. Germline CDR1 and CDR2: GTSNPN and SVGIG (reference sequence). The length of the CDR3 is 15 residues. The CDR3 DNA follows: TGTGCCTGGTTACATCAGGGGAAAGGATTGGGAAAACTGTTTTTT. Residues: CAWLHQGKGLGKLFF.

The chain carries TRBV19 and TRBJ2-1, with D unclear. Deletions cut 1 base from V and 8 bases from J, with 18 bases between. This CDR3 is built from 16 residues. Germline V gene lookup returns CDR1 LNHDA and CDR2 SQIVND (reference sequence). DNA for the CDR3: TGTGCCAGTAGTATAGGGCCGCCCCCCCTTACAGATGAGCAGTTCTTC. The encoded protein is CASSIGPPPLTDEQFF.

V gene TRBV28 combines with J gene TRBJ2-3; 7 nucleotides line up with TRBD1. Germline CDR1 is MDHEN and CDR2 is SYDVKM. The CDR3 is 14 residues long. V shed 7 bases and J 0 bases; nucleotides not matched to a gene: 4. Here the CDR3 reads CASTLTGSTDTQYF. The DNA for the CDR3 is TGTGCCAGCACCCTGACAGGGAGCACAGATACGCAGTATTTT.

The CDR3 loop is CASSQGGSSGRAGETQYF. CDR3 DNA: TGCGCCAGCAGCCAAGGGGGTAGTAGCGGGAGGGCCGGCGAGACCCAGTACTTC. The chain combines TRBV4-1 with TRBJ2-5; 11 positions agree with TRBD2. The CDR3 contains 18 residues. Trimming removed 1 base from V and 5 bases from J; junction bases left unmatched: 12. Germline values: CDR1 MGHRA, CDR2 YSYEKL.

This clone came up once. The CDR3 DNA follows: TGTGCCAGCAGCTCCCCGACAGGGAGACCTCCTAATGAAAAACTGTTTTTT. This sequence encodes CASSSPTGRPPNEKLFF. The chain combines TRBV7-9 with TRBJ1-4; 7 bases are a match to TRBD1. After removal of 4 bases from V and 3 bases from J, the junction contained 11 bases not matched to a gene. The CDR3 spans 17 residues. Germline CDR1 and CDR2: SEHNR and FQNEAQ (reference sequence).

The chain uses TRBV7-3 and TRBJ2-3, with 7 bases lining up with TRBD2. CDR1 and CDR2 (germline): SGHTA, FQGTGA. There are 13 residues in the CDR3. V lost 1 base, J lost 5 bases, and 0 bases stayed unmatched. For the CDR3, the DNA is TGTGCCAGCAGCTTAAAGCGGGAAGATACGCAGTATTTT. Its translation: CASSLKREDTQYF.

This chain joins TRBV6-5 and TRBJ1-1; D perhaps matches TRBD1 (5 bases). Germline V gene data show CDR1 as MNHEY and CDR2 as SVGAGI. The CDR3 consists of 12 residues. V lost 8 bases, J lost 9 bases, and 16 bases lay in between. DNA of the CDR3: TGTGCCAGCGCTGGGACTCACGGCAAAGCTTTCTTT. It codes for CASAGTHGKAFF.

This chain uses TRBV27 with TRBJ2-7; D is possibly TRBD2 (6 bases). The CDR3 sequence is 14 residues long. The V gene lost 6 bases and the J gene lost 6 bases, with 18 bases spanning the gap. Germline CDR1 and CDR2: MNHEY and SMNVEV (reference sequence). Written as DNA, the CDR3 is TGTGCCAGCAGCTTGGGGCTAGCGACCAGCGAGCAGTACTTC. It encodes CASSLGLATSEQYF.

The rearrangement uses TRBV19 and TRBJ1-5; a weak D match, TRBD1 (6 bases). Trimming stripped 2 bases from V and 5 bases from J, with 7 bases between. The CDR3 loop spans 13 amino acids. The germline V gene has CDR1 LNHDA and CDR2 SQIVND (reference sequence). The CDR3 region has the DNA TGTGCCAGTAGTATAAAGGGGGATCAGCCCCAGCATTTT. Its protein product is CASSIKGDQPQHF.

The CDR3 reads CASNGGQGEQYF. The CDR3 DNA follows: TGTGCCAGTAATGGGGGACAGGGCGAGCAGTACTTC. The chain recombines TRBV19 with TRBJ2-7; 9 bases align to TRBD1. CDR3 size: 12 residues. In germline, CDR1 is LNHDA, CDR2 SQIVND (reference sequence). V was pared by 7 bases and J by 6 bases, with 4 bases of the junction left unmatched.

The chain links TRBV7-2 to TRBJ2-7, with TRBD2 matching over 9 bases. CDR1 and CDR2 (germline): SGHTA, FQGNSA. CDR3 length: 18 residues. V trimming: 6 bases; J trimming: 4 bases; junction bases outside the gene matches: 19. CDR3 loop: CASRGPNWSSGDLYEQYF. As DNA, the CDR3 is TGTGCCAGCAGGGGACCAAATTGGTCTAGCGGGGACCTATACGAGCAGTACTTC.

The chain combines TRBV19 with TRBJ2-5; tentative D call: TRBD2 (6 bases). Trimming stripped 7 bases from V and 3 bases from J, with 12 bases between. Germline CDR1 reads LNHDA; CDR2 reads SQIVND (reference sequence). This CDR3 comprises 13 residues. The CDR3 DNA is TGTGCCAGTACCGGGACTTTGAAAGAGACCCAGTACTTC. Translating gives CASTGTLKETQYF.

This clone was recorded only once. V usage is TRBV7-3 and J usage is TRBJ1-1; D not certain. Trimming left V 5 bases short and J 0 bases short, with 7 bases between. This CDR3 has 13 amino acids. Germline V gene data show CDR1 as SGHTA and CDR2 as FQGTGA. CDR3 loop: CASSIYMNTEAFF. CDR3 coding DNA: TGTGCCAGCAGCATCTATATGAACACTGAAGCTTTCTTT.

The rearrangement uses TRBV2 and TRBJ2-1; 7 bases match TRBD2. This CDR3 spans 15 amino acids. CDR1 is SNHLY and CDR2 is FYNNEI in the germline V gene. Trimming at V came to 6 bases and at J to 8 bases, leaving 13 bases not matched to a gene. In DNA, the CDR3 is TGTGCCAGCAGCCTTATGGGGCTAGCGGCAGATGAGCAGTTCTTC. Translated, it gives CASSLMGLAADEQFF. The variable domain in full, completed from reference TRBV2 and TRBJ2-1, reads EPEVTQTPSHQVTQMGQEVILRCVPISNHLYFYWYRQILGQKVEFLVSFYNNEISEKSEIFDDQFSVERPDGSNFTLKIRSTKLEDSAMYFCASSLMGLAADEQFFGPGTRLTVL.

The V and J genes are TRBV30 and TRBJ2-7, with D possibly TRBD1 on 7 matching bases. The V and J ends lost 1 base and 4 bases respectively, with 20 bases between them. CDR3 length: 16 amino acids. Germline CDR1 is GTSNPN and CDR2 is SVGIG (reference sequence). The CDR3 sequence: CAWSAAHLTGRYEQYF. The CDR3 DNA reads TGTGCCTGGAGTGCCGCACATCTGACAGGGAGGTACGAGCAGTACTTC.

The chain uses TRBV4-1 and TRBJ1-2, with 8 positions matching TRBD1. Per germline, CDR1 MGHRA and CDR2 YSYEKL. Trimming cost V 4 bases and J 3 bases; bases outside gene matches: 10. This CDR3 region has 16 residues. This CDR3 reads CASSPTVDRGDYGYTF. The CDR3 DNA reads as TGCGCCAGCAGCCCTACGGTCGACAGGGGAGACTATGGCTACACCTTC.

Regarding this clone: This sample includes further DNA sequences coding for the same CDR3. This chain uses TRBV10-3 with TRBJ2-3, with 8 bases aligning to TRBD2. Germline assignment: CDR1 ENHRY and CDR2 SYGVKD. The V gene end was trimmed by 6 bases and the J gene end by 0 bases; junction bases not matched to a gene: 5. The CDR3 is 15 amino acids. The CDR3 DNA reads TGTGCCATCAGCCGGACTAGCCCTAGCACAGATACGCAGTATTTT. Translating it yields CAISRTSPSTDTQYF.

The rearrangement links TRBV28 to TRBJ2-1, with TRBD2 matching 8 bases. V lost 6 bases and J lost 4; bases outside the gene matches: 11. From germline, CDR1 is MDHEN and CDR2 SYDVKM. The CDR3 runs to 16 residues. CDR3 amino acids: CASSPGGAGGYNEQFF. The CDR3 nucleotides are TGTGCCAGCAGCCCGGGGGGGGCGGGAGGTTACAATGAGCAGTTCTTC.